This T cell receptor beta chain was captured in a study of identical twins. The CDR3 loop spans 15 amino acids. The germline V and J ends were trimmed by 8 bases and 3 bases, with 23 bases remaining between them. Germline V gene sequence: CDR1 DFQATT, CDR2 SNEGSKA (reference sequence). From the 5' RACE reads, TCRdb called clonotypes with MiXCR, one entry per CDR3 protein. The data show roughly 260,000 distinct CDR3 sequences, approximately 7.8% seen once. Study results and limitations: In monozygotic twins, models underestimated the sharing of out-of-frame TCR alpha. There were fewer insertions in abundant cord blood beta clonotypes, but memory repertoires showed no such pattern. Out-of-frame alpha sequences common to twins exhibited a surplus of low generation probability.

Only a few counts were recorded for this clonotype. Its antigen is still unknown. This sample also appeared in a second study, on yellow fever vaccine responses in identical twins. This second study says: Convergence reportedly seemed to mark part of the twins' vaccine T cell response, with personalization marking the rest.

The genes are TRBV20-1 and TRBJ2-7; D possibly corresponds to TRBD1 (5 bases). The receptor comes from a woman between 18 and 29 years old in good health. Sequenced: CD8+ T cells sorted from blood. CDR3 sequence reads: CSMGTGPGRNYEQYV. In nucleotides, the CDR3 is TGCAGTATGGGAACAGGTCCCGGCCGAAACTACGAGCAGTACGTC.